This is a list of T cell receptor beta chains from one sample in a study of CD8 T cells in Susac syndrome. Using its own MiXCR run on the immunoSEQ multiplex PCR reads, TCRdb lists one record per CDR3 protein. The profile shows about 25,000 distinct CDR3 sequences, about 95% of them singletons. The sample consisted of CD8+ T cells from PBMCs. The receptor set was obtained from a human donor in good health. Each CDR3 is given with its conserved first and last residue. The D gene is left open where the match is weak. Size tells how often a clone was seen (once, few, many) or the class of an expanded clone, and some rows leave it out.

d_call	clone_size	v_call	j_call	cdr3_nt	cdr3_aa
TRBD2	.	TRBV3-1	TRBJ2-1	TGTGCCAGCAGCCAAGACCCCCTCAGGGGCGGGGGGGCGGATGAGCAGTTCTTC	CASSQDPLRGGGADEQFF
TRBD1	.	TRBV6-5	TRBJ2-7	TGTGCCAGCAGTTACGGACAGGGGAGCTACGAGCAGTACTTC	CASSYGQGSYEQYF
TRBD1	once	TRBV6-2/TRBV6-3	TRBJ2-3	TGTGCCAGCAGTCGTGACAGGGTTACAGATACGCAGTATTTT	CASSRDRVTDTQYF
.	.	TRBV3-1	TRBJ2-1	TGTGCCAGCAGCCAAGAGGCGGTACGAGTGTACAATGAGCAGTTCTTC	CASSQEAVRVYNEQFF
.	.	TRBV7-2	TRBJ2-2	TGTGCCAGCAGCTTAGGAGGAACCGGGGAGCTGTTTTTT	CASSLGGTGELFF
TRBD2	.	TRBV20-1	TRBJ2-3	TGCAGTGCTACCGGACTAGGCCTATACACAGATACGCAGTATTTT	CSATGLGLYTDTQYF
.	.	TRBV27	TRBJ1-5	TGTGCCAGCAAAACAGTCAATCAGCCCCAGCATTTT	CASKTVNQPQHF
.	.	TRBV12-3/TRBV12-4	TRBJ1-5	TGTGCCAGCAGTTATAGCAATCAGCCCCAGCATTTT	CASSYSNQPQHF
TRBD2	.	TRBV6-1	TRBJ2-7	TGTGCCAGCAGTCCGGGACTAGCGGGGGGGTACTACGAGCAGTACTTC	CASSPGLAGGYYEQYF
.	.	TRBV27	TRBJ2-7	TGTGCCAGCAGTCCCGGGGCCTTCTACGAGCAGTACTTC	CASSPGAFYEQYF
.	.	TRBV12-3/TRBV12-4	TRBJ2-5	TGTGCCAGTGAGAGGTACCAAGAGACCCAGTACTTC	CASERYQETQYF
.	.	TRBV11-2	TRBJ2-3	TGTGCCAGCAGCCCGGTCGGGGGCATTAGCACAGATACGCAGTATTTT	CASSPVGGISTDTQYF
TRBD1	.	TRBV12-3/TRBV12-4	TRBJ2-3	TGTGCCAGCAGCCATTGGGGACAGGGGAAAACAGATACGCAGTATTTT	CASSHWGQGKTDTQYF
.	.	TRBV6-2/TRBV6-3	TRBJ2-5	TGTGCCAGCAGTCCCTCGAGAGAGACCCAGTACTTC	CASSPSRETQYF
TRBD2	.	TRBV9	TRBJ2-3	TGTGCCAGCAGCCCTGCCAGCGGGGAACACACAGATACGCAGTATTTT	CASSPASGEHTDTQYF
TRBD2	few	TRBV11-2	TRBJ2-1	TGTGCCAGCAGCTCATCCGGGACTAGCTACAATGAGCAGTTCTTC	CASSSSGTSYNEQFF
TRBD1	once	TRBV4-1	TRBJ1-4	TGCGCCAGCAGCCAATCCCCGCCGGGACAGGGCCTTGTTCCCCTGAATGAAAAACTGTTTTTT	CASSQSPPGQGLVPLNEKLFF
.	.	TRBV15	TRBJ1-1	TGTGCCACCAGCAGAGACCTAAGCCAGGGATGGAACACTGAAGCTTTCTTT	CATSRDLSQGWNTEAFF
.	.	TRBV5-1	TRBJ1-1	TGCGCCAGCAGCTTGGGACCCCAGAACACTGAAGCTTTCTTT	CASSLGPQNTEAFF
.	.	TRBV7-2	TRBJ2-3	TGTGCCAGCAGCTTAGGGGTAACAGGGTCCCTTCTCACAGATACGCAGTATTTT	CASSLGVTGSLLTDTQYF